What follows are 30 T cell receptor beta chains derived from one specimen sequenced in a study of shared clonotypes between healthy human individuals. Naive CD8 cells lacked CD45RO and underwent positive selection for CCR7, leaving out terminally differentiated effector memory CD45RA+ cells. Libraries were prepared by immunoSEQ multiplex PCR; TCRdb keeps only in-frame clonotypes and omits some of them. The sample contains some 2 million clones, approximately 95% of which appear only once. The source material was naive CD8+ T cells sorted from blood. All receptors come from a man aged 18 to 29 in good health.

The chain uses TRBV19 and TRBJ2-7; 10 bases align to TRBD1. V lost 8 bases to trimming and J lost 2 bases; unmatched junction nucleotides: 6. The germline V gene encodes CDR1 LNHDA and CDR2 SQIVND (reference sequence). The CDR3 contains 14 residues. The CDR3 protein is CASRAGTGAYEQYF. CDR3 in DNA: TGTGCCAGTCGGGCCGGGACAGGGGCCTACGAGCAGTACTTC.

The chain combines TRBV18 with TRBJ2-1; 9 bases agree with TRBD2. Germline trimming cut 2 bases from V and 4 bases from J; bases unmatched to any gene: 9. This CDR3 contains 17 residues. Per germline, CDR1 KGHSH and CDR2 LQKENI. The CDR3 is CASSPSPGLAAYNEQFF. The DNA for the CDR3 is TGTGCCAGCTCACCAAGTCCGGGACTAGCAGCTTACAATGAGCAGTTCTTC.

A single count supports this clone. The chain has TRBV27 and TRBJ2-3; TRBD2 aligns across 8 bases. Germline CDR1 and CDR2: MNHEY and SMNVEV (reference sequence). V lost 5 bases, J lost 0 bases, and 13 bases stayed unmatched. This CDR3 is 18 amino acids long. The CDR3 loop reads CASSPRGAGGPSTDTQYF. The CDR3 nucleotides read TGTGCCAGCAGTCCCCGAGGGGCGGGAGGCCCTAGCACAGATACGCAGTATTTT.

As regards this clone: Other DNA variants within this sample encode the same CDR3. The chain employs TRBV6-5 and TRBJ1-5; D unresolved. This CDR3 is built from 13 residues. V lost 2 bases, J lost 6 bases, and 8 bases lay in between. Germline V lookup: CDR1 MNHEY, CDR2 SVGAGI. DNA for the CDR3: TGTGCCAGCAGTTACGGCAGAGGTCAGCCCCAGCATTTT. This codes for CASSYGRGQPQHF.

The chain's CDR3 is CASSRGGETQYF. CDR3 bases: TGTGCCAGCAGCCGGGGAGGTGAGACCCAGTACTTC. The rearrangement joins TRBV14 to TRBJ2-5; possible D gene TRBD2, 6 bases. The V end was cut by 4 bases, the J end by 5 bases, with 8 bases between. CDR3 length: 12 residues. Germline V gene sequence: CDR1 SGHDN, CDR2 FVKESK.

About this clone itself: Other DNA sequences of this sample code for an identical CDR3. The J gene is TRBJ2-7, the V gene TRBV27, with D maybe TRBD2 (6 bases). V was shortened by 2 bases and J by 1 base, with 9 bases between the two germline ends. Germline lookup yields CDR1 MNHEY and CDR2 SMNVEV (reference sequence). The CDR3 length is 14 residues. The CDR3 here is CASSLAGPSYEQYF. CDR3 nucleotide sequence: TGTGCCAGCAGTTTAGCGGGACCTTCCTACGAGCAGTACTTC.

The rearrangement uses TRBV15 and TRBJ2-7; D is undetermined. Trimming pared 0 bases from V and 4 bases from J, leaving 10 bases between. Germline-derived CDR1 and CDR2 are LNHNV and YYDKDF (reference sequence). The CDR3 is 14 amino acids. This CDR3 is CATSRDPPKYEQYF. DNA for the CDR3: TGTGCCACCAGCAGAGATCCCCCTAAATACGAGCAGTACTTC. Using reference TRBV15 and TRBJ2-7 for the parts outside the CDR3, the full variable domain is DAMVIQNPRYQVTQFGKPVTLSCSQTLNHNVMYWYQQKSSQAPKLLFHYYDKDFNNEADTPDNFQSRRPNTSFCFLDIRSPGLGDTAMYLCATSRDPPKYEQYFGPGTRLTVT.

This sequence joins TRBV28 and TRBJ1-6; no firm D call. The CDR3 has 17 amino acids. Trimming took 2 bases from V and 3 from J, leaving 14 bases between them. The germline gives CDR1 MDHEN, CDR2 SYDVKM. CDR3 nucleotides: TGTGCCAGCAGTTTACTTCCGGAGACGAACTATAATTCACCCCTCCACTTT. Its protein product is CASSLLPETNYNSPLHF.

This chain connects TRBV6-5 to TRBJ1-1, with D possibly matching TRBD1 (5 bases). The V gene's germline CDR1 is MNHEY and CDR2 SVGAGI. The V gene lost 7 bases and the J gene lost 4 bases, with 13 bases spanning the gap. The CDR3 has 13 amino acids. CDR3: CASKIGGGTEAFF. CDR3 coding DNA: TGTGCCAGCAAGATTGGGGGGGGCACTGAAGCTTTCTTT.

Only one count was recorded for this clone. The chain uses TRBV15 and TRBJ1-4; D remains ambiguous. The CDR3 loop spans 12 amino acids. V was clipped by 5 bases and J by 3 bases, with 4 bases between them. Per the germline V gene, CDR1 is LNHNV and CDR2 is YYDKDF (reference sequence). The CDR3 reads CATSGPNEKLFF. Here the CDR3 DNA reads TGTGCCACCAGCGGCCCTAATGAAAAACTGTTTTTT.

The rearrangement uses TRBV10-1 and TRBJ2-7, with D hard to call. V was shortened by 0 bases and J by 2 bases, with 8 bases between the two germline ends. Germline V lookup: CDR1 WNHNN, CDR2 SYGVQD (reference sequence). CDR3 length equals 14 residues. The CDR3 DNA reads as TGCGCCAGCAGTGAGTCTAAGGACCCCTACGAGCAGTACTTC. The encoded protein is CASSESKDPYEQYF.

The count of this clone is one. This sequence joins TRBV10-3 and TRBJ2-1, with 8 bases aligning to TRBD1. CDR1 is ENHRY and CDR2 is SYGVKD in the germline V gene. After removal of 3 bases from V and 4 bases from J, the junction contained 14 bases not matched to a gene. The CDR3 consists of 18 residues. The CDR3 DNA reads as TGTGCCATCAGTGAAATCCGGACGGCCAGGGGGCAATACAATGAGCAGTTCTTC. Its translation is CAISEIRTARGQYNEQFF.

This chain connects TRBV9 to TRBJ1-3, with D unresolved. V lost 7 bases to trimming and J lost 4 bases, with 21 bases between them. CDR1 SGDLS and CDR2 YYNGEE come from the germline V gene. The CDR3 spans 16 residues. CDR3 region: CASGFSSSDPGNTIYF. CDR3 coding DNA: TGTGCCAGCGGATTCAGTAGCTCCGACCCGGGAAACACCATATATTTT. Supplemented by reference TRBV9 and TRBJ1-3, the full variable domain reads DSGVTQTPKHLITATGQRVTLRCSPRSGDLSVYWYQQSLDQGLQFLIQYYNGEERAKGNILERFSAQQFPDLHSELNLSSLELGDSALYFCASGFSSSDPGNTIYFGEGSWLTVV.

This clone is a singleton in its sample. V and J are TRBV10-2 and TRBJ2-7; possible D gene TRBD2, 7 bases. This CDR3 is 15 amino acids long. From germline, CDR1 is WSHSY and CDR2 SAAADI. V was clipped by 4 bases and J by 3 bases, with 16 bases between them. CDR3 nucleotides: TGCGCCAGCAGTGCAACATGGGGGGGCAACTACGAGCAGTACTTC. Translated: CASSATWGGNYEQYF.

The genes are TRBV5-8 and TRBJ2-3, with D unresolved. From germline, CDR1 is SGHTS and CDR2 YDEGEE. The CDR3 consists of 16 residues. V dropped 4 bases and J dropped 0 bases, with 15 bases sitting between them. The CDR3 region is CASSPEVDISTDTQYF. CDR3 in DNA: TGTGCCAGCAGCCCCGAAGTCGACATTAGCACAGATACGCAGTATTTT.

The chain recombines TRBV7-6 with TRBJ2-5, with D possibly TRBD1 on 6 matching bases. With the DNA end fitting TRBJ2-7 better, the J assignment may be wrong. Per the germline V gene, CDR1 is SGHVS and CDR2 is FNYEAQ. This CDR3 is built from 13 residues. This chain's CDR3 is CASSLSGAYEQYF. Here the CDR3 DNA reads TGTGCCAGCAGCTTATCAGGGGCGTACGAGCAGTACTTC.

The chain links TRBV6-5 to TRBJ2-7; D might be TRBD2 (5 bases). Between the trimmed V and J ends, which lost 2 bases and 4 bases, there was a span of 12 bases. The CDR3 is 14 residues long. Germline V gene lookup returns CDR1 MNHEY and CDR2 SVGAGI. The CDR3 loop reads CASSYRDGNYEQYF. The CDR3 DNA reads as TGTGCCAGCAGTTACCGAGACGGGAATTACGAGCAGTACTTC.

This chain links TRBV27 with TRBJ2-3; D perhaps matches TRBD1 (6 bases). V lost 6 bases to trimming and J lost 4 bases, with 14 bases between them. The germline gives CDR1 MNHEY, CDR2 SMNVEV (reference sequence). This CDR3 spans 14 amino acids. The CDR3 DNA reads TGTGCCAGCAGCCTAGGGGGATTCGCAGATACGCAGTATTTT. Its protein product is CASSLGGFADTQYF.

The chain combines TRBV2 with TRBJ1-3; D remains unclear. The CDR3 extends over 15 amino acids. From germline, CDR1 is SNHLY and CDR2 FYNNEI. The V gene lost 3 bases and the J gene lost 0 bases, with 9 bases spanning the gap. CDR3: CASSEAGPSGNTIYF. Here the CDR3 DNA reads TGTGCCAGCAGTGAGGCAGGCCCCTCTGGAAACACCATATATTTT.

The genes are TRBV5-4 and TRBJ1-4, with D possibly TRBD1 on 5 matching bases. CDR3 length equals 13 residues. Germline loops: CDR1 SGHNT, CDR2 YYREEE (reference sequence). V dropped 0 bases and J dropped 6 bases, with 6 bases sitting between them. CDR3 region: CASSLVGDEKLFF. CDR3 coding DNA: TGTGCCAGCAGCTTGGTAGGGGATGAAAAACTGTTTTTT.

J is TRBJ2-7 and V is TRBV7-6; D is uncertain. Germline V gives CDR1 SGHVS, CDR2 FNYEAQ. The CDR3 sequence is 14 residues long. Trimming stripped 4 bases from V and 0 bases from J, with 10 bases between. The CDR3 DNA reads as TGTGCCAGCAGCTCGACCGCGAGCTCCTACGAGCAGTACTTC. The encoded protein is CASSSTASSYEQYF.

J is TRBJ2-7 and V is TRBV5-6; D remains unclear. Per germline, CDR1 SGHDT and CDR2 YYEEEE. The V and J ends lost 6 bases and 0 bases respectively, with 13 bases between them. This CDR3 region has 14 residues. Here the CDR3 reads CASTQGLSSYEQYF. In nucleotides, the CDR3 is TGTGCCAGCACTCAAGGATTAAGCTCCTACGAGCAGTACTTC.

The chain carries TRBV11-2 and TRBJ2-3; D gene unclear. CDR1 is SGHAT, CDR2 FQNNGV, per germline. V was cut by 3 bases and J by 2 bases, with 12 bases left in between. This CDR3 comprises 15 residues. For the CDR3, the DNA is TGTGCCAGCAGCTTTACAGACTTTAACACAGATACGCAGTATTTT. This translates into CASSFTDFNTDTQYF.

CDR3 coding DNA: TGTGCCAGCAGCGCAATAGGGGGCGAAAAACTGTTTTTT. Its protein product is CASSAIGGEKLFF. V is TRBV7-9 and J is TRBJ1-4, with 7 bases aligning to TRBD1. CDR3 length: 13 residues. Germline V gene lookup returns CDR1 SEHNR and CDR2 FQNEAQ (reference sequence). V lost 5 bases and J lost 8; bases outside the gene matches: 5.

The J gene is TRBJ2-1, the V gene TRBV27; 10 bases are a match to TRBD2. CDR1 and CDR2 from the germline V gene are MNHEY and SMNVEV (reference sequence). The CDR3 extends over 16 amino acids. V shed 3 bases and J 5 bases; nucleotides not matched to a gene: 7. CDR3 coding DNA: TGTGCCAGCAGTTTTACTGGACTAGCGGTAAACAATGAGCAGTTCTTC. Amino acid sequence: CASSFTGLAVNNEQFF.

This chain links TRBV7-6 with TRBJ2-1; maybe TRBD1 (5 bases). V was clipped by 6 bases and J by 5 bases, with 20 bases between them. This CDR3 contains 16 residues. CDR1 SGHVS and CDR2 FNYEAQ come from the germline V gene. CDR3 nucleotide sequence: TGTGCCAGCAGTCCAAGGGGCTCCAATCCCGACAATGAGCAGTTCTTC. Amino acids: CASSPRGSNPDNEQFF.

Of note for this clone: The same CDR3 is also encoded by other DNA sequences in this sample. The chain combines TRBV27 with TRBJ1-5; D is uncertain. The CDR3 length is 14 residues. Trimming took 6 bases from V and 2 from J, leaving 11 bases between them. Looked up from germline, CDR1 is MNHEY and CDR2 is SMNVEV (reference sequence). In nucleotides, the CDR3 is TGTGCCAGCAGCCCCTTAGGAGGCAATCAGCCCCAGCATTTT. Its translation is CASSPLGGNQPQHF.

The J gene is TRBJ2-7, the V gene TRBV30; D unclear. Trimming pared 5 bases from V and 5 bases from J, leaving 10 bases between. The CDR3 contains 11 residues. In germline, CDR1 is GTSNPN, CDR2 SVGIG (reference sequence). In DNA, the CDR3 is TGTGCCTGGGGCGTTTCTCACGAGCAGTACTTC. Amino acids: CAWGVSHEQYF.

The chain has TRBV19 and TRBJ1-6; TRBD1 is a possible D gene (5 bases). The V end lost 6 bases, the J end lost 4 bases, and 16 bases lay between the germline ends. The CDR3 has 16 amino acids. Germline V gene lookup returns CDR1 LNHDA and CDR2 SQIVND (reference sequence). This chain's CDR3 is CASSIRQTTYNSPLHF. The CDR3 DNA sequence: TGTGCCAGTAGCATAAGACAGACTACGTATAATTCACCCCTCCACTTT.

This clone has just a few counts. The same CDR3 also results from other DNA sequences found in this sample. This rearrangement joins TRBV5-1 to TRBJ2-7; D not resolved. Germline V lookup: CDR1 SGHRS, CDR2 YFSETQ. There are 13 residues in the CDR3. The V end lost 2 bases, the J end lost 2 bases, and 8 bases lay between the germline ends. The CDR3 bases are TGCGCCAGCAGCTTAAGCCCGGCCTACGAGCAGTACTTC. This gives the protein CASSLSPAYEQYF.